One sample yielded the 17 T cell receptor beta chains listed below, sequenced in a study of blood T cell repertoires in COVID-19. Some clones are missing from TCRdb's copy, which holds only in-frame ones; the method was immunoSEQ multiplex PCR. The sample holds 200,000 to 250,000 clones, approximately 86% seen once. The sample comprised peripheral blood. These receptors were collected from a woman aged 80 or over with acute or convalescent COVID-19.

The chain combines TRBV6-2 or TRBV6-3 with TRBJ1-2, with D possibly being TRBD1 (6 bases). Between the trimmed V and J ends, which lost 6 bases and 3 bases, there was a span of 8 bases. CDR1 MNHEY and CDR2 SVGEGT come from the germline V gene. The CDR3 runs to 12 residues. The CDR3 region has the DNA TGTGCCAGCAGCGACAGGTACTATGGCTACACCTTC. As protein: CASSDRYYGYTF.

This rearrangement joins TRBV14 to TRBJ1-2, with 9 bases lining up with TRBD1. The CDR3 is made up of 17 amino acids. The V gene end was trimmed by 1 base and the J gene end by 5 bases; junction bases not matched to a gene: 11. Germline V gene sequence: CDR1 SGHDN, CDR2 FVKESK. The CDR3 nucleotides read TGTGCCAGCAGCCAAGTGATCGGGACAGGGCTTTTATATGGCTACACCTTC. Its protein product is CASSQVIGTGLLYGYTF. Combining the CDR3 with reference TRBV14 and TRBJ1-2 gives the whole variable domain EAGVTQFPSHSVIEKGQTVTLRCDPISGHDNLYWYRRVMGKEIKFLLHFVKESKQDESGMPNNRFLAERTGGTYSTLKVQPAELEDSGVYFCASSQVIGTGLLYGYTFGSGTRLTVV.

The chain recombines TRBV3-1 (or the pseudogene TRBV3-2) with TRBJ1-4; the match to TRBD1 covers 9 bases. Per the germline V gene, CDR1 is LGHDT and CDR2 is YNNKEL (reference sequence). The trim removed 7 bases at V and 8 bases at J, leaving 8 bases unmatched. There are 14 residues in the CDR3. CDR3: CASTQGQGREKLFF. The CDR3 region has the DNA TGTGCCAGCACCCAGGGACAGGGTCGCGAAAAACTGTTTTTT.

The V and J genes are TRBV3-1 (or the pseudogene TRBV3-2) and TRBJ2-1, with TRBD2 as a possible D gene (7 bases). In germline, CDR1 is LGHDT, CDR2 YNNKEL (reference sequence). The V end lost 0 bases, the J end lost 4 bases, and 16 bases lay between the germline ends. The CDR3 covers 17 residues. CDR3 nucleotide sequence: TGTGCCAGCAGCCAAGATCGGAAGGGGGAGGGATACAATGAGCAGTTCTTC. It encodes CASSQDRKGEGYNEQFF.

The rearrangement links TRBV2 to TRBJ2-5, with 7 bases fitting TRBD1. Losses at the gene ends were 5 bases for V and 4 bases for J; bases not matched to a gene: 1. In germline, CDR1 is SNHLY, CDR2 FYNNEI. The CDR3 has 12 amino acids. The CDR3 region has the DNA TGTGCCAGCAGTTCAGGGGGAGAGACCCAGTACTTC. Amino acid sequence: CASSSGGETQYF.

This chain connects TRBV9 to TRBJ1-3, with D hard to call. The CDR3 length is 13 residues. With 3 bases removed from V and 0 bases from J, the gap between germline ends came to 4 bases. CDR1 is SGDLS, CDR2 YYNGEE, per germline. CDR3 sequence reads: CASSGHSGNTIYF. CDR3 nucleotide sequence: TGTGCCAGCAGCGGACACTCTGGAAACACCATATATTTT. Complete variable domain (other parts from reference TRBV9 and TRBJ1-3): DSGVTQTPKHLITATGQRVTLRCSPRSGDLSVYWYQQSLDQGLQFLIQYYNGEERAKGNILERFSAQQFPDLHSELNLSSLELGDSALYFCASSGHSGNTIYFGEGSWLTVV.

The table lists this clone with a count of one. The chain recombines TRBV7-3 with TRBJ2-1; TRBD2 matches at 8 bases. CDR1 is SGHTA, CDR2 FQGTGA, per germline. The CDR3 has 15 amino acids. J lost 3 bases, V lost 2 bases, and 3 bases had no gene match. The DNA of the CDR3 is TGTGCCAGCAGCTTATCAGCGGGGGACTACAATGAGCAGTTCTTC. Residues: CASSLSAGDYNEQFF.

This chain connects TRBV6-5 to TRBJ1-2; no reliable D call. V gave up 7 bases and J gave up 8 bases, with 17 bases separating them. Germline V gene lookup returns CDR1 MNHEY and CDR2 SVGAGI. This CDR3 contains 13 residues. Written as DNA, the CDR3 is TGTGCCAGCACGGGAGGCCAGGCGTGGGGCTACACCTTC. Its translation is CASTGGQAWGYTF.

The chain carries TRBV7-8 and TRBJ1-2; 7 bases line up with TRBD1. The V gene end was trimmed by 5 bases and the J gene end by 7 bases; junction bases not matched to a gene: 13. CDR3 length: 15 residues. Germline values: CDR1 SGHVS, CDR2 FQNEAQ. The CDR3 reads CASSPNRQGFVGYTF. As DNA, the CDR3 is TGTGCCAGCAGCCCTAACCGACAGGGTTTTGTTGGCTACACCTTC.

The chain links TRBV7-9 to TRBJ1-4, with TRBD1 matching over 11 bases. The trim removed 5 bases at V and 8 bases at J, leaving 10 bases unmatched. The germline gives CDR1 SEHNR, CDR2 FQNEAQ (reference sequence). This CDR3 has 16 residues. The CDR3: CASSPGTGGRNEKLFF. The CDR3 nucleotides are TGTGCCAGCAGCCCGGGGACAGGGGGAAGGAACGAAAAACTGTTTTTT.

The chain carries TRBV7-8 and TRBJ2-5, with 7 nucleotides matching TRBD2. The CDR3 is 14 residues long. The trim removed 7 bases at V and 2 bases at J, leaving 7 bases unmatched. From germline, CDR1 is SGHVS and CDR2 FQNEAQ. The CDR3 here is CASNTRGGQETQYF. DNA of the CDR3: TGTGCCAGCAACACCCGCGGGGGACAAGAGACCCAGTACTTC.

This sequence joins TRBV2 and TRBJ2-1; 7 bases align to TRBD1. This CDR3 is 15 amino acids long. J was trimmed by 0 bases and V by 6 bases; bases with no gene match: 5. Germline V gives CDR1 SNHLY, CDR2 FYNNEI. DNA of the CDR3: TGTGCCAGCAGGACAGGGACCAGCTCCTACAATGAGCAGTTCTTC. The encoded protein is CASRTGTSSYNEQFF.

Here the CDR3 DNA reads TGTGCCAGCAGCCCCGATTGGGGGGGGCCTGGCTACACCTTC. Amino acid sequence: CASSPDWGGPGYTF. The chain has TRBV3-1 (or the pseudogene TRBV3-2) and TRBJ1-2, with D tentatively TRBD1 (6 bases). CDR3 length: 14 residues. V lost 4 bases to trimming and J lost 7 bases, with 16 bases between them. Germline V lookup: CDR1 LGHDT, CDR2 YNNKEL (reference sequence).

The V gene is TRBV6-6, the J gene TRBJ1-2; unclear D gene. The CDR3 is made up of 15 amino acids. Per germline, CDR1 MNHNY and CDR2 SVGAGI (reference sequence). Deletions cut 2 bases from V and 2 bases from J, with 12 bases between. CDR3: CASSYAAGDNYGYTF. The CDR3 region has the DNA TGTGCCAGCAGTTACGCAGCGGGAGACAACTATGGCTACACCTTC.

The V call is TRBV5-1, the J call TRBJ2-7; D might be TRBD2 (5 bases). The CDR3 covers 14 residues. From germline, CDR1 is SGHRS and CDR2 YFSETQ. V lost 4 bases, J lost 2 bases, and 13 bases lay in between. The CDR3 DNA follows: TGCGCCAGCAGCCTGACGGCGGGCGCCTACGAGCAGTACTTC. Residues: CASSLTAGAYEQYF.

The chain combines TRBV28 with TRBJ1-1; tentatively, D is TRBD1 (5 bases). The germline V gene encodes CDR1 MDHEN and CDR2 SYDVKM. The CDR3 is 13 residues long. The ends were cut back, 7 bases at V and 5 bases at J, with 14 bases in the middle. As DNA, the CDR3 is TGTGCCAGCAACCTGTGGGGGGAGACTGAAGCTTTCTTT. It specifies CASNLWGETEAFF.

The rearrangement joins TRBV3-1 (or the pseudogene TRBV3-2) to TRBJ1-3; 8 bases agree with TRBD1. This CDR3 is built from 15 residues. Unmatched junction bases numbered 6, after V lost 4 bases and J lost 4 bases. Germline V gene lookup returns CDR1 LGHDT and CDR2 YNNKEL (reference sequence). The CDR3 nucleotides are TGTGCCAGCAGCCCCCGGACAGGGCGAGGAAACACCATATATTTT. Translation: CASSPRTGRGNTIYF.